This T cell receptor beta chain came from a study of shared clonotypes between healthy human individuals. The CDR3 runs 15 residues. Germline CDR1 SSHAT, CDR2 FNYEAQ (reference sequence). Healthy adults negative for HIV, lacking recent acute infections or vaccinations, served as donors. Points on this clone: The junction does not match germline at one end; this may be a read error.

Measured with immunoSEQ multiplex PCR; TCRdb has only the in-frame clones, and not every one. Found here are 2 million or so clones, 95% of them singletons; the top ten hold about 0.13%. The source of this sequence is a man younger than 30 in good health. The specimen was naive CD4+ T cells sorted from blood. Subset: CD45RA+ positively selected. The gene calls are TRBV7-7 and TRBJ2-1; 8 bases match TRBD1. CDR3 DNA: TGTGCTAGCAGCCTAGGACAGGGTCCCTACAATGAGCAGTTCTTC. It specifies CASSLGQGPYNEQFF.